Below are 20 T cell receptor beta chains sequenced from a single sample in a study of vaccination and CD4 T cells after COVID-19. Treatment specified: roughly 11-day PBMC culture with coronavirus spike peptide pools or control peptides (ViraFEST assay). The Oncomine TCR Beta short-read assay was what sequenced the DNA obtained from cultured CD4+ T cells. Each CDR3 protein is one row after TCRdb ran MiXCR on the PCR reads. The sample has tens of thousands of distinct CDR3 sequences, around 63% seen once; the top ten hold around 3.8%. These receptors' antigens are unknown. The specimen was CD4+ T cells from blood, cultured in vitro. The receptor source for this set is a human donor who had recovered from COVID-19.

This CDR3 reads CSARAVAGAGETQYF. The CDR3 DNA reads TGCAGTGCTAGAGCGGTAGCGGGGGCTGGTGAGACCCAGTACTTC. The chain employs TRBV20-1 and TRBJ2-5, with 9 bases matching TRBD2. The CDR3 consists of 15 residues. Germline trimming cut 1 base from V and 5 bases from J; bases unmatched to any gene: 8. From germline, CDR1 is DFQATT and CDR2 SNEGSKA (reference sequence).

J is TRBJ1-1 and V is TRBV7-8; D ambiguous. The V gene lost 5 bases and the J gene lost 6 bases, with 7 bases spanning the gap. CDR3 length: 11 residues. Looked up from germline, CDR1 is SGHVS and CDR2 is FQNEAQ. In DNA form, the CDR3 reads TGTGCCAGCAGCCCCCTTTCTGAAGCTTTCTTT. This codes for CASSPLSEAFF.

V gene TRBV7-8 combines with J gene TRBJ1-2; TRBD1 agrees at 9 bases. V lost 5 bases and J lost 0; bases outside the gene matches: 10. The V gene's germline CDR1 is SGHVS and CDR2 FQNEAQ. The CDR3 totals 17 residues. CDR3 DNA sequence: TGTGCCAGCAGCCCCCGGACAGGGGCGCAAGCTAACTATGGCTACACCTTC. Protein: CASSPRTGAQANYGYTF.

The V and J genes are TRBV6-2 or TRBV6-3 and TRBJ1-5; D ambiguous. The CDR3 is 16 amino acids. Per the germline V gene, CDR1 is MNHEY and CDR2 is SVGEGT. The ends were cut back, 0 bases at V and 3 bases at J, with 12 bases in the middle. In nucleotides, the CDR3 is TGTGCCAGCAGTTACTCAGACGGAAGCTTCAATCAGCCCCAGCATTTT. Amino acids: CASSYSDGSFNQPQHF.

The chain's CDR3 is CASSGLQGYEQYF. Written as DNA, the CDR3 is TGTGCCAGCAGTGGGTTACAGGGGTACGAGCAGTACTTC. This rearrangement joins TRBV27 to TRBJ2-7, with TRBD1 matching over 7 bases. The CDR3 is 13 residues long. Looked up from germline, CDR1 is MNHEY and CDR2 is SMNVEV (reference sequence). The V segment lost 5 bases and the J segment 4 bases; nucleotides outside the gene matches: 5.

This sequence joins TRBV7-2 and TRBJ2-3, with 8 bases aligning to TRBD2. Germline loops: CDR1 SGHTA, CDR2 FQGNSA. This CDR3 contains 15 residues. Germline trimming cut 2 bases from V and 1 base from J; bases unmatched to any gene: 2. This CDR3 is CASSLNSGGTDTQYF. The CDR3 DNA reads TGTGCCAGCAGCTTAAATAGCGGGGGCACAGATACGCAGTATTTT.

This clonotype was observed a single time. This chain joins TRBV6-2 or TRBV6-3 and TRBJ2-1; TRBD2 matches at 8 bases. The germline V gene encodes CDR1 MNHEY and CDR2 SVGEGT. The CDR3 contains 15 residues. The trim removed 6 bases at V and 8 bases at J, leaving 12 bases unmatched. The DNA of the CDR3 is TGTGCCAGCAGACCCGGGGGGGCCAGGATTCATGAGCAGTTCTTC. Translation gives CASRPGGARIHEQFF.

The rearrangement uses TRBV7-2 and TRBJ2-3; no reliable D call. Germline V gene data show CDR1 as SGHTA and CDR2 as FQGNSA. This CDR3 spans 12 amino acids. Trimming shortened V by 5 bases and J by 3 bases, and 6 bases separated the two germline ends. The CDR3 loop reads CASSLLTDTQYF. The CDR3 nucleotides are TGTGCCAGCAGCCTTTTAACAGATACGCAGTATTTT.

The rearrangement joins TRBV24-1 to TRBJ1-4; D ambiguous. The germline gives CDR1 KGHDR, CDR2 SFDVKD. The CDR3 consists of 14 residues. Trimming took 4 bases from V and 11 from J, leaving 16 bases between them. DNA of the CDR3: TGTGCCACCAGTGACTCCGGACTGCGTGGGAAACTGTTTTTT. Its translation: CATSDSGLRGKLFF.

The table lists this clonotype with a few counts. The gene calls are TRBV21-1 and TRBJ1-2. TRBV21-1 is given as a pseudogene. The CDR3 length is 15 residues. CDR3 sequence: CASSKYRSSNYGYTF. The CDR3 nucleotides are TGTGCCAGCAGCAAATACCGGTCGTCTAACTATGGCTACACCTTC.

A few counts support this clonotype. The chain employs TRBV6-5 and TRBJ1-2; the match to TRBD1 covers 8 bases. V lost 4 bases and J lost 4; bases outside the gene matches: 11. Germline CDR1 and CDR2: MNHEY and SVGAGI. The CDR3 contains 16 residues. The DNA of the CDR3 is TGTGCCAGCAGTTTTCGGACAGGGATAAGATCCTATGGCTACACCTTC. Translating gives CASSFRTGIRSYGYTF.

This clonotype has just one count. The chain links TRBV29-1 to TRBJ1-4; D is possibly TRBD1 (5 bases). CDR1 and CDR2 (germline): SQVTM, ANQGSEA. The CDR3 contains 15 residues. Trimming pared 5 bases from V and 0 bases from J, leaving 13 bases between. The CDR3 spells CSVTDSIATNEKLFF. CDR3 sequence (DNA): TGCAGCGTTACTGACAGCATTGCAACTAATGAAAAACTGTTTTTT.

V usage is TRBV7-8 and J usage is TRBJ2-3, with D perhaps TRBD2 (6 bases). The CDR3 extends over 18 amino acids. Looked up from germline, CDR1 is SGHVS and CDR2 is FQNEAQ. Trimming shortened V by 3 bases and J by 1 base, and 20 bases separated the two germline ends. This chain's CDR3 is CASSLLGYYSGRTDTQYF. CDR3 bases: TGTGCCAGCAGCTTGTTGGGGTATTACAGCGGGCGCACAGATACGCAGTATTTT.

V usage is TRBV7-9 and J usage is TRBJ2-2, with 8 bases that match TRBD1. The CDR3 length is 15 residues. Germline assignment: CDR1 SEHNR and CDR2 FQNEAQ (reference sequence). J was trimmed by 2 bases and V by 5 bases; bases with no gene match: 4. CDR3 bases: TGTGCCAGCAGCACGGGACAGGACAACACCGGGGAGCTGTTTTTT. Amino acids: CASSTGQDNTGELFF.

The chain recombines TRBV6-1 with TRBJ2-7; D may be TRBD1 (5 bases). Per the germline V gene, CDR1 is MNHNS and CDR2 is SASEGT. The V end was cut by 8 bases, the J end by 5 bases, with 13 bases between. The CDR3 spans 12 residues. This chain's CDR3 is CASPPTVNEQYF. Here the CDR3 DNA reads TGTGCCAGCCCACCGACAGTCAACGAGCAGTACTTC.

This chain uses TRBV7-3 with TRBJ2-5; 7 nucleotides match TRBD1. The CDR3 contains 13 residues. Per germline, CDR1 SGHTA and CDR2 FQGTGA. V gave up 5 bases and J gave up 5 bases; unmatched junction bases: 5. CDR3 in amino acids: CASSPTGVETQYF. CDR3 sequence (DNA): TGTGCCAGCAGCCCAACAGGGGTGGAGACCCAGTACTTC.

J is TRBJ1-2 and V is TRBV6-2 or TRBV6-3; 10 bases line up with TRBD1. Losses at the gene ends were 6 bases for V and 1 base for J; bases not matched to a gene: 2. This CDR3 has 14 residues. The germline V gene encodes CDR1 MNHEY and CDR2 SVGEGT. CDR3 in amino acids: CASSGQGDNYGYTF. Written as DNA, the CDR3 is TGTGCCAGCAGCGGACAGGGGGATAACTATGGCTACACCTTC.

The chain's CDR3 is CASSLESAGTIQYF. CDR3 in DNA: TGTGCCAGCAGCTTAGAGTCCGCAGGGACCATTCAGTACTTC. The rearrangement uses TRBV11-3 and TRBJ2-4; D is perhaps TRBD1 or TRBD2 (5 bases each). Trimming left V 0 bases short and J 9 bases short, with 12 bases between. Germline CDR1 and CDR2: SGHNT and YENEEA. The CDR3 contains 14 residues.

The gene calls are TRBV7-8 and TRBJ1-6; no clear D gene. V lost 3 bases to trimming and J lost 5 bases, with 5 bases between them. The CDR3 runs 13 residues. CDR1 is SGHVS, CDR2 FQNEAQ, per germline. The CDR3 region has the DNA TGTGCCAGCAGCTTCGGGGATAATTCACCCCTCCACTTT. This translates into CASSFGDNSPLHF.

The chain joins TRBV6-2 or TRBV6-3 to TRBJ2-5, with D hard to call. Looked up from germline, CDR1 is MNHEY and CDR2 is SVGEGT. This CDR3 spans 12 amino acids. Between the trimmed V and J ends, which lost 5 bases and 5 bases, there was a span of 9 bases. The CDR3 region has the DNA TGTGCCAGCAGTCAATCTCGGGAGACCCAGTACTTC. Protein product: CASSQSRETQYF.